These T cell receptor beta chains were read from a single sample in a study of PD-1 blockade in classical Hodgkin lymphoma. Using immunoSEQ multiplex PCR, the repertoire was profiled, and TCRdb retains in-frame clones only, with some absent. The sample shows about 8,500 clones, approximately 84% of them seen only once. This sample comprised CD4+ T cells from blood, obtained at baseline. Source of these receptors: a human donor with classical Hodgkin lymphoma. CDR3s include the opening cysteine and the closing phenylalanine or tryptophan. D genes are given only for firm matches. A row's size may be missing; if present it is once, few, many or a size class.

>TRBJ1-5|.|TRBV5-5|.
TGTGCCAGCAGCTTGCTAACAGCAAATCAGCCCCAGCATTTT
CASSLLTANQPQHF
>TRBJ2-2|once|TRBV18|.
TGTGCCAGCTCACCACGGGAGAACACCGGGGAGCTGTTTTTT
CASSPRENTGELFF
>TRBJ2-2|.|TRBV5-1|.
TGCGCCAGCAGCTTTACAGCTACCGGGGAGCTGTTTTTT
CASSFTATGELFF
>TRBJ2-7|.|TRBV6-5|TRBD1
TGTGCCAGCAGTTCATCGACGGGACAGACCTACGAGCAGTACTTC
CASSSSTGQTYEQYF
>TRBJ2-7|.|TRBV5-4|TRBD2
TGTGCCAGCAGCGAGGGACTAGCCTACGAGCAGTACTTC
CASSEGLAYEQYF
>TRBJ2-1|.|TRBV4-2|.
TGTGCCAGCAGCCAAGATAGCCTCGGAGACACCTACAATGAGCAGTTCTTC
CASSQDSLGDTYNEQFF
>TRBJ2-2|few|TRBV5-1|.
TGCGCCAGCAGCTTGGGGGGGCTAGGCACCGGGGAGCTGTTTTTT
CASSLGGLGTGELFF
>TRBJ2-1|.|TRBV6-5|TRBD1
TGTGCCAGCAGTTACGGGGGACAGGGGGCGTTCTATGAGCAGTTCTTC
CASSYGGQGAFYEQFF
>TRBJ2-3|.|TRBV5-1|.
TGCGCCAGCAGTCCCACAGGGTCTCGAGCAGATACGCAGTATTTT
CASSPTGSRADTQYF
>TRBJ1-1|.|TRBV2|TRBD1
TGTGCCAGCAGTTCAGGGGGCAGGACTGAAGCTTTCTTT
CASSSGGRTEAFF
>TRBJ1-1|once|TRBV18|.
TGTGCCAGCTCACCAAGTCCGATGAACACTGAAGCTTTCTTT
CASSPSPMNTEAFF
>TRBJ1-1|.|TRBV6-1|.
TGTGCCAGCAGTGAACTGACAGTGAGGAACACTGAAGCTTTCTTT
CASSELTVRNTEAFF
>TRBJ2-1|.|TRBV28|TRBD2
TGTGCCAGCAGTTTAGCGGGGGGTGGGGAGCAGTTCTTC
CASSLAGGGEQFF
>TRBJ1-5|.|TRBV27|.
TGTGCCAGCAGCCTTTGGGGGTACGGCAATCAGCCCCAGCATTTT
CASSLWGYGNQPQHF
>TRBJ2-5|once|TRBV29-1|.
TGCAGCGTAGAACAAGAGACCCAGTACTTC
CSVEQETQYF
>TRBJ2-3|.|TRBV5-1|TRBD1
TGCGCCAGCAGCGCCGATACCGCAGGGGGCGTTTTAGATACGCAGTATTTT
CASSADTAGGVLDTQYF
>TRBJ2-1|.|TRBV18|TRBD1
TGTGCCAGCTCACCGGGACAGGGGTTGTACGATGAGCAGTTCTTC
CASSPGQGLYDEQFF
>TRBJ2-3|.|TRBV6-6|.
TGTGCCAGCAGTTATGGCACAGATACGCAGTATTTT
CASSYGTDTQYF
>TRBJ1-5|.|TRBV28|TRBD1
TGTGCCAGCAGCCTGGGGTGGGGGACAGGGGCTTCTAGCAATCAGCCCCAGCATTTT
CASSLGWGTGASSNQPQHF
>TRBJ2-5|.|TRBV10-2|TRBD1
TGCGCCAGCAGCCATGACAGGGCCCAAGAGACCCAGTACTTC
CASSHDRAQETQYF
>TRBJ2-7|.|TRBV6-6|.
TGTGCCAGCAGCGACCGGGAGCCAGGCGAGCAGTACTTC
CASSDREPGEQYF
>TRBJ2-3|.|TRBV19|.
TGTGCCAGTCCCCCGAAACTAATACGGATCGTCCGCACAGATACGCAGTATTTT
CASPPKLIRIVRTDTQYF
>TRBJ1-2|.|TRBV7-9|TRBD1
TGTGCCAGCAGCGCGGGACAGGGGTTCAATGGCTACACCTTC
CASSAGQGFNGYTF
>TRBJ2-2|.|TRBV5-5|TRBD2
TGTGCCAGCAGCAGCCGGGAGGGCCTCACCGGGGAGCTGTTTTTT
CASSSREGLTGELFF
>TRBJ2-7|.|TRBV6-1|TRBD2
TGTGCCAGCAGTCTGAGCGGGAGGGCTAATGAGCAGTACTTC
CASSLSGRANEQYF
>TRBJ1-1|.|TRBV5-5|.
TGTGCCAGCAGCCACGTGGGTTCGAATCCCGAAGCTTTCTTT
CASSHVGSNPEAFF
>TRBJ2-1|few|TRBV7-2|.
TGTGCCAGCAGCTTAGGCCCTGAGCAGTTCTTC
CASSLGPEQFF
>TRBJ2-1|.|TRBV6-6|.
TGTGCCAGCAGTGGACAGTACTACAATGAGCAGTTCTTC
CASSGQYYNEQFF
>TRBJ2-7|.|TRBV6-6|TRBD2
TGTGCCAGCAGTTACTGGAGTCTAGCGGGAGCGGGCGAGCAGTACTTC
CASSYWSLAGAGEQYF
>TRBJ2-1|.|TRBV19|.
TGTGCCAGTAGTACCTCCGTGGCCCACAATGAGCAGTTCTTC
CASSTSVAHNEQFF
>TRBJ2-3|.|TRBV6-1|TRBD1
TGTGCCAGCAGCGAGGACAGGGTTGATACGCAGTATTTT
CASSEDRVDTQYF
>TRBJ2-7|.|TRBV29-1|.
TGCAGCGTTGATTGGACTCACGATAGCTCCTACGAGCAGTACTTC
CSVDWTHDSSYEQYF
>TRBJ2-7|.|TRBV14|.
TGTGCCAGCAGCCAAATCCCAGGCGCCTACGAGCAGTACTTC
CASSQIPGAYEQYF
>TRBJ2-7|.|TRBV6-1|.
TGTGCCACCTCGGTCCTCTACGAGCAGTACTTC
CATSVLYEQYF
>TRBJ2-1|once|TRBV5-1|TRBD2
TGCGCCAGCAGCTTGTCACTAGCGGAGCAGTTCTTC
CASSLSLAEQFF
>TRBJ2-1|.|TRBV19|.
TGTGCCAGTAGGGGAGCGGTCTACAATGAGCAGTTCTTC
CASRGAVYNEQFF
>TRBJ2-1|once|TRBV7-6|TRBD2
TGTGCCAGCACCTGGGGACTAGCGGGAGGGCCGCGGAATGAGCAGTTCTTC
CASTWGLAGGPRNEQFF